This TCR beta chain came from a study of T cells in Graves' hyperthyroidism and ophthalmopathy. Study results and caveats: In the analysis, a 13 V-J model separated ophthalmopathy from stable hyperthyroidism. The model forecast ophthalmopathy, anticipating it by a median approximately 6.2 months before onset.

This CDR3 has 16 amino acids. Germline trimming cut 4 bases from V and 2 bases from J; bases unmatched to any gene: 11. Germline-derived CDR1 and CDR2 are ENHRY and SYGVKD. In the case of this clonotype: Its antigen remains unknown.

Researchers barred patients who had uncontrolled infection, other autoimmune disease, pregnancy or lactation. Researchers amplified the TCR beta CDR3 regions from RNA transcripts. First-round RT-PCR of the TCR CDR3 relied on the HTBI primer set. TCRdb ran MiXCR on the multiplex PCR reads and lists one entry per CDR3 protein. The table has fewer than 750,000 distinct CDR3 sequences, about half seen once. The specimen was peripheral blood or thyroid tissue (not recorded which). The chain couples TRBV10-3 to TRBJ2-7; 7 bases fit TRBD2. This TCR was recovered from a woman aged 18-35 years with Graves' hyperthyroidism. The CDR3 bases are TGTGCCATCAGTGCCCTAGCGGCTCCGGCCACCTACGAGCAGTACTTC. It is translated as CAISALAAPATYEQYF.